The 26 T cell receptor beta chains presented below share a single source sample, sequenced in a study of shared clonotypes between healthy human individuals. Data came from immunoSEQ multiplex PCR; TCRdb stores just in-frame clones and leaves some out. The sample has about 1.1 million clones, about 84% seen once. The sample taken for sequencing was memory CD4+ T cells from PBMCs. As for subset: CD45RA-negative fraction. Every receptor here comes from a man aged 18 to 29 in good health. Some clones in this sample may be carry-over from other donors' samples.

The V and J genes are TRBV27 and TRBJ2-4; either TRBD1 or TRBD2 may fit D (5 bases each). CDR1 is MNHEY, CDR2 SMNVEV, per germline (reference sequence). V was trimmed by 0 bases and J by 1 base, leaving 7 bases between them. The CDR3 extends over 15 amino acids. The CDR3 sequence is CASSLSGVAKNIQYF. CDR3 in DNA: TGTGCCAGCAGTTTATCGGGGGTGGCCAAAAACATTCAGTACTTC.

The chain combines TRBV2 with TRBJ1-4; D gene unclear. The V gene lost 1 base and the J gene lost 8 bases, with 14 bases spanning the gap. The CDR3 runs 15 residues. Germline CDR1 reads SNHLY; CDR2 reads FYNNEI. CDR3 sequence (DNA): TGTGCCAGCAGTGAAGTCGGCGGACCCTGGGAAAAACTGTTTTTT. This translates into CASSEVGGPWEKLFF.

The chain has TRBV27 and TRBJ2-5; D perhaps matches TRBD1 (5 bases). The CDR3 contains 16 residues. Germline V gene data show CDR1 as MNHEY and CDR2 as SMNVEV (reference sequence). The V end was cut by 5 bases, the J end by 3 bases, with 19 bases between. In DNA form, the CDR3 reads TGTGCCAGCAGTCCATGGGATATAGGGGCGGAAGAGACCCAGTACTTC. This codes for CASSPWDIGAEETQYF.

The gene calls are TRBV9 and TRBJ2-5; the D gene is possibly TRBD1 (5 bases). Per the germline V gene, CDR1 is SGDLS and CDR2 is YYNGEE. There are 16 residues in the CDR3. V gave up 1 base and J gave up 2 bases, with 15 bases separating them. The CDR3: CASSVSGSPTQETQYF. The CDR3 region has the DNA TGTGCCAGCAGCGTATCAGGGTCTCCGACTCAAGAGACCCAGTACTTC.

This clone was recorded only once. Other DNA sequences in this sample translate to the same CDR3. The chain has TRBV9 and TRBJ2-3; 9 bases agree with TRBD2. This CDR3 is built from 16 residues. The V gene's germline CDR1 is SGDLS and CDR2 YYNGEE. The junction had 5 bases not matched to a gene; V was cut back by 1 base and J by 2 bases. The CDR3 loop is CASSVLAGADTDTQYF. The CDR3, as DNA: TGTGCCAGCAGCGTATTAGCGGGGGCTGACACAGATACGCAGTATTTT.

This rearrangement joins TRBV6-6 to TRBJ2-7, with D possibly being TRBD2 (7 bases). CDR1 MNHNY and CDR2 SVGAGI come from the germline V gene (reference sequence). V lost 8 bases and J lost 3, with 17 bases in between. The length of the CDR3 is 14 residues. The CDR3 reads CASGGGREVYEQYF. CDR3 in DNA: TGTGCCAGCGGGGGGGGCAGGGAAGTCTACGAGCAGTACTTC.

The CDR3 is CASSRRDTQYF. In nucleotides, the CDR3 is TGTGCCAGCAGCCGCCGCGATACGCAGTATTTT. The chain recombines TRBV5-4 with TRBJ2-3, with D unclear. Trimming took 4 bases from V and 6 from J, leaving 6 bases between them. The CDR3 is made up of 11 amino acids. Germline values: CDR1 SGHNT, CDR2 YYREEE (reference sequence).

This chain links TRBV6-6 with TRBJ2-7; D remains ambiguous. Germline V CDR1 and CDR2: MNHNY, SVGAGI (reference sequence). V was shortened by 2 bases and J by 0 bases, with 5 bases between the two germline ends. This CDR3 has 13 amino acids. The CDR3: CASSYESSYEQYF. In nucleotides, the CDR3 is TGTGCCAGCAGTTACGAGAGCTCCTACGAGCAGTACTTC.

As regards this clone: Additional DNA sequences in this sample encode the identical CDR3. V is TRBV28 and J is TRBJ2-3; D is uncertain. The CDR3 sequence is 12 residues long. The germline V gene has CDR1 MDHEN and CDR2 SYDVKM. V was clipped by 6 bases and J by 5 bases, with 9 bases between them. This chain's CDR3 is CASSSLGDTQYF. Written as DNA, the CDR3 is TGTGCCAGCAGCTCACTCGGAGATACGCAGTATTTT.

Here the CDR3 DNA reads TGTGCCAGCAGCTCCGGGTGGGGCAACATTCAGTACTTC. It specifies CASSSGWGNIQYF. The V gene is TRBV28, the J gene TRBJ2-4, with TRBD1 as a possible D gene (5 bases). Trimming cost V 6 bases and J 7 bases, with 13 bases left between them. This CDR3 is built from 13 residues. CDR1 and CDR2 (germline): MDHEN, SYDVKM.

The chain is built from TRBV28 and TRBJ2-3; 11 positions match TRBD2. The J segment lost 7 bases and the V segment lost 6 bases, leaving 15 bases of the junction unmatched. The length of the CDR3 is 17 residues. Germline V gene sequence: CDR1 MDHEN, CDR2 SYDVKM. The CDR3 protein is CASRSLAGGGPANTQYF. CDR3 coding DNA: TGTGCCAGCAGATCCCTAGCGGGGGGAGGCCCTGCCAATACGCAGTATTTT.

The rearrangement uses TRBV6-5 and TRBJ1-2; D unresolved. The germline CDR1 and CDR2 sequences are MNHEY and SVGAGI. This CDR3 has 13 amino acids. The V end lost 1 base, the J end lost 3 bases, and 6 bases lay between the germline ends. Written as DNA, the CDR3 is TGTGCCAGCAGTTACTATCCGGACTATGGCTACACCTTC. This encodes CASSYYPDYGYTF.

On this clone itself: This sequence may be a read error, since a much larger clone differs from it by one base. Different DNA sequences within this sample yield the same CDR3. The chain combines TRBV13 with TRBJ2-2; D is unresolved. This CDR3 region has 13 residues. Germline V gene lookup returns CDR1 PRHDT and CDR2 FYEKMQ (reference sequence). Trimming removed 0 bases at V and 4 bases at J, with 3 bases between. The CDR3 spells CASSLGGTGELFF. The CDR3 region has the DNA TGTGCCAGCAGCTTAGGGGGCACCGGGGAGCTGTTTTTT.

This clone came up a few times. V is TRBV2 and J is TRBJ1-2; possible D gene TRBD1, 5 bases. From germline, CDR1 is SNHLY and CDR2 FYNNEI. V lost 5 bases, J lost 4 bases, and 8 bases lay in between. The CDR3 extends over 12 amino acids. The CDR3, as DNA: TGTGCCAGCAGTCCAGGGCCCTATGGCTACACCTTC. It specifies CASSPGPYGYTF.

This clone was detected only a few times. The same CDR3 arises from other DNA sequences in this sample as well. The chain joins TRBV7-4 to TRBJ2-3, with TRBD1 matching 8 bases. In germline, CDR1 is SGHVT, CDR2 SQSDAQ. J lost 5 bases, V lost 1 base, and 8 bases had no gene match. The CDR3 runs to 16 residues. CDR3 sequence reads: CASSLGTGNGEDTQYF. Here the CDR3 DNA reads TGTGCCAGCAGCTTAGGGACAGGGAATGGGGAAGATACGCAGTATTTT.

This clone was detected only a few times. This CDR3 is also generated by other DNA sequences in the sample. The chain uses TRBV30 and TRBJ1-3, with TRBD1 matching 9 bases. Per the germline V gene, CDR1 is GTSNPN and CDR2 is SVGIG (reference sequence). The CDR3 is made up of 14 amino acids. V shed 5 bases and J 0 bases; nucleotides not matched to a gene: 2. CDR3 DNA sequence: TGTGCCTGGGGGACAGGGTTCTCTGGAAACACCATATATTTT. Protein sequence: CAWGTGFSGNTIYF. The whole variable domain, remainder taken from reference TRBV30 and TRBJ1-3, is SQTIHQWPATLVQPVGSPLSLECTVEGTSNPNLYWYRQAAGRGLQLLFYSVGIGQISSEVPQNLSASRPQDRQFILSSKKLLLSDSGFYLCAWGTGFSGNTIYFGEGSWLTVV.

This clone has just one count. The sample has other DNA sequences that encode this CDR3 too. The CDR3 bases are TGTGCCAGCAGTTTATATAGGGGTACTGAAGCTTTCTTT. Its translation is CASSLYRGTEAFF. V gene TRBV27 combines with J gene TRBJ1-1; a possible D gene is TRBD1 (5 bases). The CDR3 is 13 residues long. Germline CDR1 reads MNHEY; CDR2 reads SMNVEV (reference sequence). V lost 1 base to trimming and J lost 5 bases, with 8 bases between them.

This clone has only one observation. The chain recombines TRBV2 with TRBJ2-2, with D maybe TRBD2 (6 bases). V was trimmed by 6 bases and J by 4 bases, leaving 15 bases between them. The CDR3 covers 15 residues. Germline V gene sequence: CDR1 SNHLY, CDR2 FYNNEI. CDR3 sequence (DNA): TGTGCCAGCAGATTGGTGGGAGGTCTCACCGGGGAGCTGTTTTTT. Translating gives CASRLVGGLTGELFF.

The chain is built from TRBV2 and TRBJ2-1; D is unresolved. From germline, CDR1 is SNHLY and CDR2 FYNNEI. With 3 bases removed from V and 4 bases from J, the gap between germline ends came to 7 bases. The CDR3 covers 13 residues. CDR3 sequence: CASSDEVYNEQFF. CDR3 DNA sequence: TGTGCCAGCAGTGATGAGGTTTACAATGAGCAGTTCTTC.

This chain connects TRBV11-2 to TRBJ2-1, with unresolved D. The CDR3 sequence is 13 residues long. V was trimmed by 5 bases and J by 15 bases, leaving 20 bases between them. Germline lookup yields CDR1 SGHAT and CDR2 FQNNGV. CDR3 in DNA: TGTGCCAGCAGCCCCCTCCAAAGGAGTTTACTGTTCTTC. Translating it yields CASSPLQRSLLFF.

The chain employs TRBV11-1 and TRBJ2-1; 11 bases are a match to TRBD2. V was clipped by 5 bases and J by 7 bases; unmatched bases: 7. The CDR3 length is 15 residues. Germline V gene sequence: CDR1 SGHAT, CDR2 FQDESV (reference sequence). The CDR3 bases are TGTGCCAGCAGCCAGGTAGCTAGCGGGGGGAATGAGCAGTTCTTC. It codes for CASSQVASGGNEQFF.

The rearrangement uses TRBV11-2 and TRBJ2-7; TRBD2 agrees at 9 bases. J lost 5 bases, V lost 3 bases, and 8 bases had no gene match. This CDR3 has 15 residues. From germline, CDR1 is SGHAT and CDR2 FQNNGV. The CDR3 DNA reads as TGTGCCAGCAGCTTCCTTAGCGGGAGTTTCAACGAGCAGTACTTC. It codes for CASSFLSGSFNEQYF.

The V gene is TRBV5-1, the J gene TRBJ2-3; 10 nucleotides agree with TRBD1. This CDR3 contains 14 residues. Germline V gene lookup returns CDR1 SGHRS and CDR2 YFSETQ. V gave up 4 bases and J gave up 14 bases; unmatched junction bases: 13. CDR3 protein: CASSAGQGDALRYF. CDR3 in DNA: TGCGCCAGCAGCGCCGGACAGGGGGACGCCCTCCGGTATTTT.

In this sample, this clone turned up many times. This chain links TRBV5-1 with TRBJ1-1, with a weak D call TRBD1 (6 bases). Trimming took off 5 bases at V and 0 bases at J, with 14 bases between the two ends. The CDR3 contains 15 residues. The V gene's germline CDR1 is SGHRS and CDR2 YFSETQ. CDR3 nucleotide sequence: TGCGCCAGCAGGCCAGGGGTCCTCATGAACACTGAAGCTTTCTTT. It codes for CASRPGVLMNTEAFF.

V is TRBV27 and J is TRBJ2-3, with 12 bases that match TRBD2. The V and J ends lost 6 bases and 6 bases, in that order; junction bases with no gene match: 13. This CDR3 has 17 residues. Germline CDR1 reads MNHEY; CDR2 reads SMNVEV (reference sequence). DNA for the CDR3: TGTGCCAGCAGCCCCAATAGACTAGCGGGAGTAACTGATACGCAGTATTTT. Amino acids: CASSPNRLAGVTDTQYF.

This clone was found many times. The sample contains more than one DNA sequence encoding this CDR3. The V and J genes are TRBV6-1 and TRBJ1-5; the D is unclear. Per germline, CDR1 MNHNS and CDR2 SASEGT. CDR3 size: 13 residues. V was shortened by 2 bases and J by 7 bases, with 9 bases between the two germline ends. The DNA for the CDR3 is TGTGCCAGCAGTGAACCGCGATACCAGCCCCAGCATTTT. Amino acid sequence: CASSEPRYQPQHF.